This entry lists 18 T cell receptor beta chains sequenced from one sample in a study of blood T cell repertoires in COVID-19. The method was immunoSEQ multiplex PCR; TCRdb's version includes in-frame clones alone and lacks a portion of them. The sample lists about 280,000 clones; roughly 89% were seen once. Sequencing was done on a sample of PBMCs or T cells enriched from blood (not recorded which). The receptor set was obtained from a woman aged 35 to 49 who had recovered from COVID-19.

This clone was counted between two and nine times. CDR3 sequence reads: CASSSHSADEQFF. DNA of the CDR3: TGTGCCAGCAGCTCGCATAGCGCCGATGAGCAGTTCTTC. The rearrangement uses TRBV7-9 and TRBJ2-1, with a tentative D call TRBD2 (5 bases). The CDR3 consists of 13 residues. Between the trimmed V and J ends, which lost 4 bases and 8 bases, there was a span of 12 bases. Germline CDR1 reads SEHNR; CDR2 reads FQNEAQ (reference sequence).

The chain couples TRBV30 to TRBJ2-1; TRBD2 agrees at 8 bases. The CDR3 runs to 15 residues. V lost 3 bases to trimming and J lost 6 bases; unmatched junction nucleotides: 10. Germline CDR1 is GTSNPN and CDR2 is SVGIG (reference sequence). The CDR3 coding sequence is TGTGCCTGGAGGTCTTTCGGGAGGGATTCCAATGAGCAGTTCTTC. This translates into CAWRSFGRDSNEQFF.

This clone has just a few counts. Relative to the germline gene, one junction end is altered; a read error may explain this. The gene calls are TRBV12-3 or TRBV12-4 and TRBJ2-7; TRBD1 matches at 10 bases. This CDR3 spans 13 amino acids. The CDR3 is CASSLFTGQGVAF. CDR3 coding DNA: TGTGCCAGCAGTTTGTTTACAGGACAGGGGGTGGCCTTC.

The chain has TRBV5-8 and TRBJ2-3, with 12 bases aligning to TRBD1. The CDR3 loop spans 15 amino acids. The germline CDR1 and CDR2 sequences are SGHTS and YDEGEE. The trim removed 4 bases at V and 6 bases at J, leaving 6 bases unmatched. In DNA form, the CDR3 reads TGTGCCAGCAGCCAGGGACAGGGGGCGCCCGATACGCAGTATTTT. Translated: CASSQGQGAPDTQYF.

This chain connects TRBV28 to TRBJ2-1; 10 nucleotides line up with TRBD2. V lost 5 bases, J lost 4 bases, and 11 bases stayed unmatched. The CDR3 covers 17 residues. The germline gives CDR1 MDHEN, CDR2 SYDVKM. As DNA, the CDR3 is TGTGCCAGCAGTCCTAGGGGTAGCGGGAGGCTTTACAATGAGCAGTTCTTC. It is translated as CASSPRGSGRLYNEQFF.

V usage is TRBV15 and J usage is TRBJ1-4, with D maybe TRBD1 (6 bases). The CDR3 contains 14 residues. The germline V gene encodes CDR1 LNHNV and CDR2 YYDKDF (reference sequence). V shed 7 bases and J shed 7 bases, with 16 bases lying between them. The CDR3: CATKPGGGGEKLFF. For the CDR3, the DNA is TGTGCCACCAAGCCCGGAGGGGGGGGTGAAAAACTGTTTTTT.

The DNA for the CDR3 is TGTGCCAGCAGTCACCCCCGGGTCCTCTCCTACAATGAGCAGTTCTTC. Its translation: CASSHPRVLSYNEQFF. The rearrangement uses TRBV2 and TRBJ2-1; D gene ambiguous. Trimming removed 5 bases at V and 0 bases at J, with 14 bases between. The V gene's germline CDR1 is SNHLY and CDR2 FYNNEI. CDR3 size: 16 residues. Full variable domain (missing parts from reference TRBV2 and TRBJ2-1): EPEVTQTPSHQVTQMGQEVILRCVPISNHLYFYWYRQILGQKVEFLVSFYNNEISEKSEIFDDQFSVERPDGSNFTLKIRSTKLEDSAMYFCASSHPRVLSYNEQFFGPGTRLTVL.

The V call is TRBV11-3, the J call TRBJ2-7, with D possibly being TRBD2 (5 bases). Germline lookup yields CDR1 SGHNT and CDR2 YENEEA. The CDR3 has 17 residues. The V end was cut by 8 bases, the J end by 3 bases, with 26 bases between. CDR3 nucleotide sequence: TGTGCCAGCGGCCTCCTCGGGATCCCGAACCTTTACTACGAGCAGTACTTC. This gives the protein CASGLLGIPNLYYEQYF.

This chain uses TRBV3-1 (or the pseudogene TRBV3-2) with TRBJ2-7; D may be TRBD2 (6 bases). CDR3 length equals 13 residues. Trimming cost V 1 base and J 2 bases, with 6 bases left between them. CDR1 is LGHDT, CDR2 YNNKEL, per germline (reference sequence). CDR3 DNA sequence: TGTGCCAGCAGCCAAGGGACTACCTACGAGCAGTACTTC. This encodes CASSQGTTYEQYF.

V and J are TRBV9 and TRBJ1-2; D not certain. The length of the CDR3 is 13 residues. Trimming took 1 base from V and 3 from J, leaving 7 bases between them. Germline lookup yields CDR1 SGDLS and CDR2 YYNGEE. Here the CDR3 reads CASSVSGDYGYTF. As DNA, the CDR3 is TGTGCCAGCAGCGTAAGCGGGGACTATGGCTACACCTTC.

This clone was observed once. The chain joins TRBV13 to TRBJ2-5, with D maybe TRBD1 (6 bases). The CDR3 runs 15 residues. Germline lookup yields CDR1 PRHDT and CDR2 FYEKMQ (reference sequence). The germline V and J ends were trimmed by 4 bases and 2 bases, with 14 bases remaining between them. The CDR3 bases are TGTGCCAGCAGCTCGAGGGGGACGTTACAAGAGACCCAGTACTTC. Amino acids: CASSSRGTLQETQYF.

The chain couples TRBV10-1 to TRBJ2-3; D is ambiguous. Trimming shortened V by 5 bases and J by 6 bases, and 9 bases separated the two germline ends. CDR3 length: 12 amino acids. Germline assignment: CDR1 WNHNN and CDR2 SYGVQD (reference sequence). CDR3 sequence (DNA): TGCGCCAGCAGTACCGATCGGGATACGCAGTATTTT. Protein: CASSTDRDTQYF.

The V and J genes are TRBV28 and TRBJ1-1; D is unresolved. The CDR3 has 16 residues. Germline V gives CDR1 MDHEN, CDR2 SYDVKM. V was pared by 1 base and J by 1 base, with 13 bases between. The CDR3 reads CASSLYGQAGNTEAFF. CDR3 sequence (DNA): TGTGCCAGCAGTTTATACGGGCAGGCGGGGAACACTGAAGCTTTCTTT.

The chain has TRBV9 and TRBJ1-2; D gene ambiguous. In germline, CDR1 is SGDLS, CDR2 YYNGEE. This CDR3 is built from 12 residues. Trimming pared 4 bases from V and 6 bases from J, leaving 10 bases between. CDR3 amino acids: CASSPWENGYTF. CDR3 coding DNA: TGTGCCAGCAGCCCCTGGGAGAATGGCTACACCTTC.

This rearrangement joins TRBV7-2 to TRBJ1-2; 8 nucleotides line up with TRBD1. The germline gives CDR1 SGHTA, CDR2 FQGNSA. J lost 5 bases, V lost 2 bases, and 7 bases had no gene match. This CDR3 has 15 amino acids. The CDR3: CASSLRQQGGYGYTF. CDR3 in DNA: TGTGCCAGCAGCTTACGGCAACAGGGGGGGTATGGCTACACCTTC.

This rearrangement joins TRBV18 to TRBJ1-5; a weak D match, TRBD1 (6 bases). V was pared by 3 bases and J by 6 bases, with 18 bases between. CDR3 length: 16 residues. Looked up from germline, CDR1 is KGHSH and CDR2 is LQKENI. CDR3 sequence reads: CASSPYGGSIPQPQHF. CDR3 coding DNA: TGTGCCAGCTCACCTTATGGGGGCTCGATCCCTCAGCCCCAGCATTTT.

The J gene is TRBJ1-3, the V gene TRBV30; D is undetermined. CDR3 length: 13 residues. Per the germline V gene, CDR1 is GTSNPN and CDR2 is SVGIG (reference sequence). The germline V and J ends were trimmed by 0 bases and 4 bases, with 7 bases remaining between them. CDR3 residues: CAWSVPVGNTIYF. The CDR3 DNA reads TGTGCCTGGAGTGTACCAGTCGGAAACACCATATATTTT.

V is TRBV7-3 and J is TRBJ2-7, with 10 positions matching TRBD2. Germline CDR1 reads SGHTA; CDR2 reads FQGTGA. CDR3 length equals 15 residues. J lost 6 bases, V lost 2 bases, and 7 bases had no gene match. CDR3 in DNA: TGTGCCAGCAGCTTAGGCCTAGCGGGGGTTGGCGAGCAGTACTTC. This codes for CASSLGLAGVGEQYF.